This TCR beta chain was found in a study of blood T cells in healthy people across ages. This clonotype appeared a few times. Together with a sample-barcoded 5' primer, a J-beta primer mix was included in a second PCR lasting about 7 to 12 cycles. MiXCR, run by TCRdb on the 5' RACE reads, gives a single entry per CDR3 protein. Among about 800,000 distinct CDR3 sequences listed, 58% were seen once. The CDR3 consists of 18 residues. CDR1 is SGHDN, CDR2 FVKESK, per germline. V was clipped by 1 base and J by 3 bases; unmatched bases: 8. Material: blood. The source is a man aged 25-45 years in good health. The chain couples TRBV14 to TRBJ2-1; 11 bases agree with TRBD2. The CDR3 region has the DNA TGTGCCAGCAGCCAAGGCGGGACTAGCGGAAGCCTCTACAATGAGCAGTTCTTC. This codes for CASSQGGTSGSLYNEQFF.